This record concerns one TCR beta chain sequence. The antigen is not known. This sample stems from a study of cytomegalovirus exposure and HLA in healthy donors. Study summary: Inside one of the first data releases sat 85 million or so unique TCRs taken from HLA-typed donors.

The primer mix had 60 Vbeta and 13 Jbeta primers. Sequenced by immunoSEQ multiplex PCR; TCRdb stores in-frame clones only, minus some. The sample has some 150,000 clones; approximately 82% are singletons. This CDR3 is built from 14 residues. V was pared by 6 bases and J by 2 bases, with 11 bases between. Germline loops: CDR1 MNHEY, CDR2 SMNVEV (reference sequence). Overall study findings and caveats: Fewer N-insertions than the approximately 700-donor mean were reportedly shown by an Asian-associated ancestry cluster in a later analysis. As a later analysis showed, several of the most significant clusters appeared to be linked to common viral pathogens. Rare TCR sequences dominated, though some public TCRs recurred in many donors.

Material for sequencing was PBMCs. The TCR originated in a woman aged 40 to 55 in good health and CMV-seronegative. The chain has TRBV27 and TRBJ1-5, with D perhaps matching TRBD1 (5 bases). For the CDR3, the DNA is TGTGCCAGCAGGCCGGGGGTTGGCAATCAGCCCCAGCATTTT. Translated: CASRPGVGNQPQHF.